These 30 T cell receptor beta chains were sequenced from one sample in a study of blood T cell repertoires in COVID-19. This table comes from immunoSEQ multiplex PCR, and its TCRdb copy is limited to in-frame clones, with some not included. The profile shows over 200,000 clones, around 80% of them singletons. The sample consisted of peripheral blood. The receptors were gathered from a human donor in a cohort sampled during active COVID-19.

On this clone itself: Other DNA sequences in this specimen translate into the identical CDR3. The rearrangement links TRBV9 to TRBJ2-2, with 8 bases matching TRBD1. Germline-derived CDR1 and CDR2 are SGDLS and YYNGEE. Trimming took 4 bases from V and 5 from J; bases not matched to a gene: 7. There are 15 residues in the CDR3. CDR3 bases: TGTGCCAGCAGCCCCGGACAGGGTAGAACCGGGGAGCTGTTTTTT. Translated, it gives CASSPGQGRTGELFF.

The chain carries TRBV10-3 and TRBJ1-2, with 8 bases fitting TRBD1. Germline loops: CDR1 ENHRY, CDR2 SYGVKD. V lost 6 bases and J lost 1; bases outside the gene matches: 7. This CDR3 has 15 residues. The CDR3 nucleotides read TGTGCCATCAGCCAGGGGGCGCGAGATAACTATGGCTACACCTTC. Protein sequence: CAISQGARDNYGYTF.

V gene TRBV5-1 combines with J gene TRBJ1-1; D unresolved. The germline CDR1 and CDR2 sequences are SGHRS and YFSETQ. This CDR3 comprises 16 residues. Trimming shortened V by 2 bases and J by 1 base, and 15 bases separated the two germline ends. CDR3 loop: CASSFPGEVANTEAFF. CDR3 sequence (DNA): TGCGCCAGCAGCTTCCCGGGAGAGGTAGCGAACACTGAAGCTTTCTTT.

This chain connects TRBV9 to TRBJ2-2; a possible D gene is TRBD2 (5 bases). The V gene lost 0 bases and the J gene lost 2 bases, with 11 bases spanning the gap. CDR3 length: 16 amino acids. CDR1 SGDLS and CDR2 YYNGEE come from the germline V gene. The CDR3 region has the DNA TGTGCCAGCAGCGTAGGAGGGAGAGGAAACACCGGGGAGCTGTTTTTT. Amino acids: CASSVGGRGNTGELFF.

The chain links TRBV5-1 to TRBJ2-3; TRBD2 might be the D (5 bases). Deletions cut 3 bases from V and 0 bases from J, with 14 bases between. Germline V gene data show CDR1 as SGHRS and CDR2 as YFSETQ. The CDR3 extends over 16 amino acids. CDR3 nucleotide sequence: TGCGCCAGCAGCTACGCTCTAGCCGTCAGCACAGATACGCAGTATTTT. Encoded protein: CASSYALAVSTDTQYF.

This clone occurred a few times. The chain uses TRBV6-4 and TRBJ2-1, with TRBD2 matching 9 bases. V lost 2 bases and J lost 8; bases outside the gene matches: 7. The length of the CDR3 is 15 residues. The V gene's germline CDR1 is MRHNA and CDR2 SNTAGT. The CDR3 DNA sequence: TGTGCCAGCAGTGACGGTAGCGGGAGTATCGATGAGCAGTTCTTC. It translates to CASSDGSGSIDEQFF.

This clone showed up just once. The gene calls are TRBV28 and TRBJ1-2; no clear D gene. The CDR3 sequence is 13 residues long. Trimming took off 4 bases at V and 4 bases at J, with 10 bases between the two ends. In germline, CDR1 is MDHEN, CDR2 SYDVKM. The CDR3 loop is CASSSSLLYGYTF. CDR3 nucleotide sequence: TGTGCCAGCAGTTCCTCCCTCCTCTATGGCTACACCTTC.

This clone showed up just a few times. The chain couples TRBV2 to TRBJ1-2, with 8 bases identical to TRBD1. V lost 5 bases and J lost 7; bases outside the gene matches: 6. Germline CDR1 reads SNHLY; CDR2 reads FYNNEI. The CDR3 has 13 residues. CDR3 sequence (DNA): TGTGCCAGCAGTACACAGGGGGTCGCTGGCTACACCTTC. This sequence encodes CASSTQGVAGYTF.

V is TRBV5-1 and J is TRBJ1-2; 7 bases align to TRBD1. V dropped 4 bases and J dropped 3; count of bases not matched to a gene: 6. CDR1 is SGHRS, CDR2 YFSETQ, per germline. This CDR3 has 14 residues. CDR3 DNA: TGCGCCAGCAGCGGAACAGGGGTTTACTATGGCTACACCTTC. As protein: CASSGTGVYYGYTF.

The V gene is TRBV19, the J gene TRBJ2-1, with 10 bases aligning to TRBD1. V lost 1 base to trimming and J lost 5 bases; unmatched junction nucleotides: 14. From germline, CDR1 is LNHDA and CDR2 SQIVND (reference sequence). The CDR3 consists of 19 residues. DNA for the CDR3: TGTGCCAGTAGTATAGGAGCGGACAGGGGGTGGTGGGAGCACAATGAGCAGTTCTTC. The encoded protein is CASSIGADRGWWEHNEQFF.

This clone was recorded at least ten times. The chain has TRBV7-9 and TRBJ2-7; 13 bases are shared with TRBD2. The V segment lost 5 bases and the J segment 2 bases; nucleotides outside the gene matches: 6. CDR1 is SEHNR, CDR2 FQNEAQ, per germline (reference sequence). The CDR3 has 16 residues. The CDR3 loop reads CASSLWTSGSPYEQYF. The CDR3 bases are TGTGCCAGCAGCCTCTGGACTAGCGGGAGCCCCTACGAGCAGTACTTC.

V usage is TRBV5-3 and J usage is TRBJ2-1; 11 bases fit TRBD2. TRBV5-3 carries the ORF label, with uncertain function. This CDR3 contains 16 residues. With 4 bases clipped from V and 7 bases from J, the junction kept 10 bases outside the gene matches. CDR3 DNA sequence: TGTGCCAGAAGCCCTCGATTAGCGGGAGGGCCGAATGAGCAGTTCTTC. Translation: CARSPRLAGGPNEQFF.

Worth noting for this clone: Other DNA sequences in this specimen translate into the identical CDR3. The rearrangement links TRBV5-1 to TRBJ2-7, with D unresolved. CDR1 and CDR2 (germline): SGHRS, YFSETQ. CDR3 length equals 14 residues. With 0 bases removed from V and 2 bases from J, the gap between germline ends came to 9 bases. The CDR3 DNA is TGCGCCAGCAGCTTGGTCGTCGCGCCCTACGAGCAGTACTTC. Its translation is CASSLVVAPYEQYF.

The chain employs TRBV4-3 and TRBJ2-3; 9 nucleotides match TRBD1. The V and J ends lost 4 bases and 4 bases, in that order; junction bases with no gene match: 0. This CDR3 has 13 amino acids. CDR1 and CDR2 (germline): LGHNA, YSLEER. CDR3 protein: CASSRTGADTQYF. For the CDR3, the DNA is TGCGCCAGCAGCCGGACAGGGGCAGATACGCAGTATTTT.

The chain combines TRBV19 with TRBJ1-2; the D gene is possibly TRBD1 (5 bases). Per the germline V gene, CDR1 is LNHDA and CDR2 is SQIVND (reference sequence). The V end was cut by 3 bases, the J end by 8 bases, with 13 bases between. The CDR3 totals 13 residues. CDR3 DNA: TGTGCCAGTAGTATCACACAGGAGGGAGGCTACACCTTC. Translating it yields CASSITQEGGYTF.

This clone was counted between two and nine times. The chain uses TRBV19 and TRBJ2-1; TRBD2 matches 7 bases. The CDR3 is made up of 15 amino acids. Germline trimming cut 3 bases from V and 5 bases from J; bases unmatched to any gene: 7. Germline CDR1 and CDR2: LNHDA and SQIVND (reference sequence). The CDR3 sequence is CASSIWLAENNEQFF. In DNA, the CDR3 is TGTGCCAGTAGTATTTGGCTAGCGGAGAACAATGAGCAGTTCTTC.

The V gene is TRBV30, the J gene TRBJ1-5; D might be TRBD1 (6 bases). In germline, CDR1 is GTSNPN, CDR2 SVGIG (reference sequence). The CDR3 contains 13 residues. Trimming took off 0 bases at V and 7 bases at J, with 10 bases between the two ends. The CDR3 DNA sequence: TGTGCCTGGAGTGTAGGGGGAGACCAGCCCCAGCATTTT. It is translated as CAWSVGGDQPQHF.

The J gene is TRBJ2-1, the V gene TRBV19; possible D gene TRBD2, 6 bases. This CDR3 is built from 18 residues. Trimming pared 3 bases from V and 0 bases from J, leaving 18 bases between. Germline assignment: CDR1 LNHDA and CDR2 SQIVND (reference sequence). Here the CDR3 reads CASSIGGRPFSSYNEQFF. The CDR3 DNA reads as TGTGCCAGTAGTATCGGGGGACGTCCTTTTAGCTCCTACAATGAGCAGTTCTTC.

The chain couples TRBV5-1 to TRBJ2-1, with TRBD2 matching 12 bases. Unmatched junction bases numbered 6, after V lost 4 bases and J lost 7 bases. Germline lookup yields CDR1 SGHRS and CDR2 YFSETQ. This CDR3 comprises 15 residues. DNA of the CDR3: TGCGCCAGCAGCCAGACTAGCGGGAGAAAAAATGAGCAGTTCTTC. It is translated as CASSQTSGRKNEQFF.

The chain carries TRBV7-8 and TRBJ2-2; D gene uncertain. V lost 5 bases and J lost 3, with 7 bases in between. This CDR3 is 13 amino acids long. The germline V gene has CDR1 SGHVS and CDR2 FQNEAQ. In DNA, the CDR3 is TGTGCCAGCAGCCGGTCCTACACCGGGGAGCTGTTTTTT. As protein: CASSRSYTGELFF. Drawing the rest from reference TRBV7-8 and TRBJ2-2, the complete variable domain is GAGVSQSPRYKVAKRGQDVALRCDPISGHVSLFWYQQALGQGPEFLTYFQNEAQLDKSGLPSDRFFAERPEGSVSTLKIQRTQQEDSAVYLCASSRSYTGELFFGEGSRLTVL.

This clone was detected once. The CDR3 region has the DNA TGCGCCAGCAGCCCCTTAGCGGGAGAGTTGGGCGAGCAGTACTTC. Translated, it gives CASSPLAGELGEQYF. This rearrangement joins TRBV5-1 to TRBJ2-7; TRBD2 agrees at 9 bases. Germline trimming cut 4 bases from V and 6 bases from J; bases unmatched to any gene: 11. Germline CDR1 is SGHRS and CDR2 is YFSETQ. The CDR3 runs 15 residues.

This clone has a single count. This chain links TRBV28 with TRBJ2-1, with D perhaps TRBD1 (5 bases). The CDR3 runs 12 residues. V gave up 3 bases and J gave up 12 bases, with 12 bases separating them. Per germline, CDR1 MDHEN and CDR2 SYDVKM. The CDR3 DNA follows: TGTGCCAGCAGTTTGACAGTCCTAGGGCAGTTCTTC. Its protein product is CASSLTVLGQFF.

The chain couples TRBV11-3 to TRBJ1-1; D is uncertain. The CDR3 covers 13 residues. Germline CDR1 is SGHNT and CDR2 is YENEEA. V lost 2 bases to trimming and J lost 1 base, with 5 bases between them. DNA for the CDR3: TGTGCCAGCAGCTTAAGCCAGAACACTGAAGCTTTCTTT. It codes for CASSLSQNTEAFF.

The chain recombines TRBV6-4 with TRBJ1-2; 8 bases match TRBD1. The germline gives CDR1 MRHNA, CDR2 SNTAGT. V lost 4 bases to trimming and J lost 6 bases; unmatched junction nucleotides: 7. This CDR3 has 14 residues. In DNA form, the CDR3 reads TGTGCCAGCAGTGCCGGACAGGGATCGGATGGCTACACCTTC. It yields the protein CASSAGQGSDGYTF.

This clone has a handful of counts. The V gene is TRBV11-2, the J gene TRBJ2-7; 9 nucleotides line up with TRBD2. Unmatched junction bases numbered 6, after V lost 0 bases and J lost 6 bases. Looked up from germline, CDR1 is SGHAT and CDR2 is FQNNGV. The CDR3 is 15 amino acids. In nucleotides, the CDR3 is TGTGCCAGCAGCTTAGATCCAGGTAGCGGGAGCGAGCAGTACTTC. As protein: CASSLDPGSGSEQYF.

The chain links TRBV7-3 to TRBJ2-6; 11 positions match TRBD1. The V segment lost 0 bases and the J segment 3 bases; nucleotides outside the gene matches: 7. In germline, CDR1 is SGHTA, CDR2 FQGTGA. CDR3 length: 19 amino acids. CDR3 sequence: CASSLTFGQGAGGANVLTF. As DNA, the CDR3 is TGTGCCAGCAGCTTAACGTTTGGACAGGGGGCAGGTGGGGCCAACGTCCTGACTTTC.

This rearrangement joins TRBV5-4 to TRBJ2-2; D may be TRBD2 (6 bases). The V and J ends lost 0 bases and 6 bases respectively, with 15 bases between them. This CDR3 contains 16 residues. Germline values: CDR1 SGHNT, CDR2 YYREEE (reference sequence). The CDR3 DNA reads as TGTGCCAGCAGCTTGGGGGGTAGCGGAGGGTCCGGGGAGCTGTTTTTT. It translates to CASSLGGSGGSGELFF.

The chain employs TRBV9 and TRBJ1-4, with 10 bases identical to TRBD1. Germline V gene sequence: CDR1 SGDLS, CDR2 YYNGEE. Trimming took 5 bases from V and 8 from J; bases not matched to a gene: 12. CDR3 size: 16 residues. The CDR3 region has the DNA TGTGCCAGCAGTCCCCGGGACAGGGGAGGGGAGGAAAAACTGTTTTTT. This encodes CASSPRDRGGEEKLFF.

V gene TRBV28 combines with J gene TRBJ2-7, with 8 bases matching TRBD1. J gave up 5 bases and V 5 bases, and 11 bases lay outside the gene matches. The CDR3 extends over 15 amino acids. CDR1 MDHEN and CDR2 SYDVKM come from the germline V gene. The CDR3 bases are TGTGCCAGCAGTCTCCGGGACAGGTACAACCACGAGCAGTACTTC. It yields the protein CASSLRDRYNHEQYF.

Only a few counts were recorded for this clone. The rearrangement links TRBV27 to TRBJ1-1, with D unresolved. CDR3 length equals 16 residues. The germline V gene encodes CDR1 MNHEY and CDR2 SMNVEV (reference sequence). V was trimmed by 5 bases and J by 3 bases, leaving 19 bases between them. CDR3 amino acids: CASSQALGLPDTEAFF. In DNA form, the CDR3 reads TGTGCCAGCAGTCAGGCTCTGGGCCTCCCGGACACTGAAGCTTTCTTT.